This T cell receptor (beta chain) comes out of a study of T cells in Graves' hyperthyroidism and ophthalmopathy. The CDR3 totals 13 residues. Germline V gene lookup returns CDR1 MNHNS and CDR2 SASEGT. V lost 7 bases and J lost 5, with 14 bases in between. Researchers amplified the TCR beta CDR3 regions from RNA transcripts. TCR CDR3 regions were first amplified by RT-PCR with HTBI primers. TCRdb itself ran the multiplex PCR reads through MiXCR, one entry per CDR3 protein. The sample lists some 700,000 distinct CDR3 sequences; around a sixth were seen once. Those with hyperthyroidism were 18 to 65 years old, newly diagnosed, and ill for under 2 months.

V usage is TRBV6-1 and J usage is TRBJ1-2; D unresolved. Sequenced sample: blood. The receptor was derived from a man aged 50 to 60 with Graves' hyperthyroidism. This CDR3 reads CASKSPDGYGYTF. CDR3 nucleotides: TGTGCCAGCAAGAGTCCCGATGGTTATGGCTACACCTTC.